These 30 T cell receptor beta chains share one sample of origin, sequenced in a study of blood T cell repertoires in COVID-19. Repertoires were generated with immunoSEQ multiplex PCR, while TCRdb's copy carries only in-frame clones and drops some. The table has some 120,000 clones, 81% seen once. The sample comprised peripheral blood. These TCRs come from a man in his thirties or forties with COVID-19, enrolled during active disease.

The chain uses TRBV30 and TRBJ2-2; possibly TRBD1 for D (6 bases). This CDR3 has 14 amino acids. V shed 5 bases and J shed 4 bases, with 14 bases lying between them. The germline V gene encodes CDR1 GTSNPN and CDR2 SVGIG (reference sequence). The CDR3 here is CAWDTGLGTGELFF. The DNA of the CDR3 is TGTGCCTGGGATACAGGGCTCGGCACCGGGGAGCTGTTTTTT.

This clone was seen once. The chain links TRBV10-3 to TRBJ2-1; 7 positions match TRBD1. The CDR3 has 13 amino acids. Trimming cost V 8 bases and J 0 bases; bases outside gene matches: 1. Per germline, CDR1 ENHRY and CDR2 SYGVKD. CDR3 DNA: TGTGCCATCCGGGACAGCTCCTACAATGAGCAGTTCTTC. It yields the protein CAIRDSSYNEQFF.

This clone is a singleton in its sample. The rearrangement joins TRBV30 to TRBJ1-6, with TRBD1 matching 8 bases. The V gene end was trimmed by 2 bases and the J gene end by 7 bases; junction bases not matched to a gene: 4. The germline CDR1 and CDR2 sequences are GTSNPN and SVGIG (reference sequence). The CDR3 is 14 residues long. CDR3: CAWSRRTGNSPLHF. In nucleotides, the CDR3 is TGTGCCTGGAGTCGCCGGACAGGGAATTCACCCCTCCACTTT.

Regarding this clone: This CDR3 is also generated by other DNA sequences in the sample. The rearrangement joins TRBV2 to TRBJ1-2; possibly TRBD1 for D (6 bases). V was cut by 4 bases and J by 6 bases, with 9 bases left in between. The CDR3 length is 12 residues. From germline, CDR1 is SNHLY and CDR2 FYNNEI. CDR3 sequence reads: CASSVQGNGYTF. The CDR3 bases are TGTGCCAGCAGTGTACAGGGCAATGGCTACACCTTC.

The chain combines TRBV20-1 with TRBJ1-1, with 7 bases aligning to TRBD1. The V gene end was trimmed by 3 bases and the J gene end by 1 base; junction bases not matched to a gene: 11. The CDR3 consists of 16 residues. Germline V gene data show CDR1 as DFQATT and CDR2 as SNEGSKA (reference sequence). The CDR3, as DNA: TGCAGTGCTAGTGCACACAGGGGTCTAGGGAACACTGAAGCTTTCTTT. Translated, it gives CSASAHRGLGNTEAFF.

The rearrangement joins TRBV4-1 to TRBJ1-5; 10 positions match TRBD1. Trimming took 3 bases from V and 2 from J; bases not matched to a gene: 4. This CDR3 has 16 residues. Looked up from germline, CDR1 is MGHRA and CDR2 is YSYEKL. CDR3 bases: TGCGCCAGCAGCCAGCTGGACAGGGGGGGCAATCAGCCCCAGCATTTT. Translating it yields CASSQLDRGGNQPQHF.

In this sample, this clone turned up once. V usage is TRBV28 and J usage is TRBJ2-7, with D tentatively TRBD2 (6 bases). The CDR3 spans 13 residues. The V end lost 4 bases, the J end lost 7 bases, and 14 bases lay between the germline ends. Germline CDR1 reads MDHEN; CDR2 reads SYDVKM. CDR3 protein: CASSSVQGLEQYF. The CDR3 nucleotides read TGTGCCAGCAGTTCTGTCCAGGGACTTGAGCAGTACTTC. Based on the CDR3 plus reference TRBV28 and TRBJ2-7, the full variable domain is DVKVTQSSRYLVKRTGEKVFLECVQDMDHENMFWYRQDPGLGLRLIYFSYDVKMKEKGDIPEGYSVSREKKERFSLILESASTNQTSMYLCASSSVQGLEQYFGPGTRLTVT.

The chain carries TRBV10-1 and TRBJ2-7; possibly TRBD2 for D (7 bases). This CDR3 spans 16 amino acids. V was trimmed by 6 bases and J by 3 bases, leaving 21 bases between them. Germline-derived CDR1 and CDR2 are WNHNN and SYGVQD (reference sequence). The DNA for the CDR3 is TGCGCCAGCAGGGGGGGCGGGGGATTGGGTATCTACGAGCAGTACTTC. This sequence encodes CASRGGGGLGIYEQYF.

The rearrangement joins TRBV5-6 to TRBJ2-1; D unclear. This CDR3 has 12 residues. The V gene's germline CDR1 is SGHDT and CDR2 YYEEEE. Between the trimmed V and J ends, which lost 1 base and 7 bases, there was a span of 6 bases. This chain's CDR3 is CASSLFQNEQFF. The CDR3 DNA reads TGTGCCAGCAGCTTGTTCCAGAATGAGCAGTTCTTC.

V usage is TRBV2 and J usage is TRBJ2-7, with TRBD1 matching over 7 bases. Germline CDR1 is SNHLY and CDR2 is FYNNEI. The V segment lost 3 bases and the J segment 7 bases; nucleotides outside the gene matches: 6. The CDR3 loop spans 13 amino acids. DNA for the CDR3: TGTGCCAGCAGTGAGACAGGGAGTGGGGAGCAGTACTTC. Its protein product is CASSETGSGEQYF.

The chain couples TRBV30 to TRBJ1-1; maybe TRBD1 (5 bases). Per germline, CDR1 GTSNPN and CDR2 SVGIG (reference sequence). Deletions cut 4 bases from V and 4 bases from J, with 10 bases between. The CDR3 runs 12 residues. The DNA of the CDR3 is TGTGCCTGGACGGCGGGACTCACTGAAGCTTTCTTT. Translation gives CAWTAGLTEAFF.

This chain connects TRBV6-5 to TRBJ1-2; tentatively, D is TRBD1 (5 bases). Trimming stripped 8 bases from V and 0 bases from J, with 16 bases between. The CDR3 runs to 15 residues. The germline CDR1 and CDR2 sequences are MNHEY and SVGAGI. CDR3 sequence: CASYRKTATNYGYTF. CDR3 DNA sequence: TGTGCCAGCTACCGAAAGACAGCAACTAACTATGGCTACACCTTC.

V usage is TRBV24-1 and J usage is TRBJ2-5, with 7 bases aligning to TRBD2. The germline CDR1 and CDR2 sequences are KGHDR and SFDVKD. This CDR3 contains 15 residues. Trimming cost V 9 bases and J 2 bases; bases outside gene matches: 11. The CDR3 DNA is TGTGCCACCGCCCCGGGAGGCAGAGGGCAAGAGACCCAGTACTTC. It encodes CATAPGGRGQETQYF.

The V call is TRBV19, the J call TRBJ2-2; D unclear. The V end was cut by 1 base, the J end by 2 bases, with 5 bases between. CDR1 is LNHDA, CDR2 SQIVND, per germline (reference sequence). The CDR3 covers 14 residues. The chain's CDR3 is CASSIVQNTGELFF. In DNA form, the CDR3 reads TGTGCCAGTAGTATAGTCCAAAACACCGGGGAGCTGTTTTTT.

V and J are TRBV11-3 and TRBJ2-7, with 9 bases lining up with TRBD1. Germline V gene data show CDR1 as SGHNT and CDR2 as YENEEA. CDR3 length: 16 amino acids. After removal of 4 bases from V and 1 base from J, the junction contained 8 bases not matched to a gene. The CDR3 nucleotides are TGTGCCAGCAGCTCTCCCATCGGGACAGGGTCCTACGAGCAGTACTTC. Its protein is CASSSPIGTGSYEQYF.

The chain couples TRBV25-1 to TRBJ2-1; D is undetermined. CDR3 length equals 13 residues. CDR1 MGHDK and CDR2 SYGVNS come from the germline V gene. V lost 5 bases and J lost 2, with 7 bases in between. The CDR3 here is CASSRATYNEQFF. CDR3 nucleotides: TGTGCCAGCAGTCGAGCAACCTACAATGAGCAGTTCTTC.

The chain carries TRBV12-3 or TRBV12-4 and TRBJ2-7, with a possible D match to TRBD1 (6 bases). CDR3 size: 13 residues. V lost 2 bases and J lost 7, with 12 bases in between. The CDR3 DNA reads TGTGCCAGCAGTTTAACAGGGATTGAGGAGCAGTACTTC. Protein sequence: CASSLTGIEEQYF.

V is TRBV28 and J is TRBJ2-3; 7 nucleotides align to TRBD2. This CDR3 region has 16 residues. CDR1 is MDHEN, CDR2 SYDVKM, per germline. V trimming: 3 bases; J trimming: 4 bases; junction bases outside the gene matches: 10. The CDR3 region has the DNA TGTGCCAGCAGTTTCTCCGCCGGACGGGAGGCAGATACGCAGTATTTT. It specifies CASSFSAGREADTQYF.

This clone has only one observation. CDR3 in amino acids: CASSFFFPGTSIYGYTF. CDR3 bases: TGTGCCAGCAGTTTTTTTTTCCCCGGGACATCTATCTATGGCTACACCTTC. The chain couples TRBV28 to TRBJ1-2, with D possibly matching TRBD1 (6 bases). V was shortened by 3 bases and J by 4 bases, with 21 bases between the two germline ends. The CDR3 runs to 17 residues. From germline, CDR1 is MDHEN and CDR2 SYDVKM.

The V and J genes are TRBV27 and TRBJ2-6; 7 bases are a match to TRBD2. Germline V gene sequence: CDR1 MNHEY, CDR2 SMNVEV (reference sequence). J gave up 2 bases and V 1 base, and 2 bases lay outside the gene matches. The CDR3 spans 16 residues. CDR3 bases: TGTGCCAGCAGTTTATGGGAGGGCCCTGGGGCCAACGTCCTGACTTTC. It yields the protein CASSLWEGPGANVLTF.

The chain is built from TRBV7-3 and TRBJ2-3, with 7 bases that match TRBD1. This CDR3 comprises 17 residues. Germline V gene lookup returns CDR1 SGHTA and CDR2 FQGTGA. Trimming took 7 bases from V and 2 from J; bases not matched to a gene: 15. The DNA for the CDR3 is TGTGCCAGCACCCCATCCGGGACAGAGACATCCACAGATACGCAGTATTTT. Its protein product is CASTPSGTETSTDTQYF.

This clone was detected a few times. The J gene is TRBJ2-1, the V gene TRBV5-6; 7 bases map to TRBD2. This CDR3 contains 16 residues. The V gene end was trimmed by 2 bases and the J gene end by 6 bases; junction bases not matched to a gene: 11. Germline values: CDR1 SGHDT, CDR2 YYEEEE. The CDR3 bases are TGTGCCAGCAGCTTTGGGGCCTCGCTAGCGGTCAATGAGCAGTTCTTC. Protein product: CASSFGASLAVNEQFF.

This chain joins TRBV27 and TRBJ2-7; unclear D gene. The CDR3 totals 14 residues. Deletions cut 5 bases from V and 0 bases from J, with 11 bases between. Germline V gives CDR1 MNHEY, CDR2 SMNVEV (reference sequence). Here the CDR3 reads CASSPSRSSYEQYF. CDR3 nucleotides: TGTGCCAGCAGTCCAAGTAGGAGCTCCTACGAGCAGTACTTC.

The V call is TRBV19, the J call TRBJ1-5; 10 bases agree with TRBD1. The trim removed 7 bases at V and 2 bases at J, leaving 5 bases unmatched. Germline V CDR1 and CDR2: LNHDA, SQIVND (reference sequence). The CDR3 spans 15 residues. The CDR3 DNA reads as TGTGCCAGTACCTCCGGGACAGGGGGCAATCAGCCCCAGCATTTT. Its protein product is CASTSGTGGNQPQHF.

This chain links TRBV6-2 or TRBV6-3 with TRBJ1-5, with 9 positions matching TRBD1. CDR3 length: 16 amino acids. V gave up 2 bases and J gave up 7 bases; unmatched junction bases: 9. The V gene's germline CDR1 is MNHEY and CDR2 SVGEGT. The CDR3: CASSYGGTGSDQPQHF. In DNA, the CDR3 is TGTGCCAGCAGTTACGGGGGGACAGGGAGCGACCAGCCCCAGCATTTT.

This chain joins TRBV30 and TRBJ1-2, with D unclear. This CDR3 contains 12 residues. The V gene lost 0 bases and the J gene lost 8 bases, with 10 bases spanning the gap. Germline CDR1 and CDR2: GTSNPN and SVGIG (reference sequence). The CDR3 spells CAWSVVARGYTF. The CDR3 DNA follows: TGTGCCTGGAGTGTAGTGGCGCGGGGCTACACCTTC. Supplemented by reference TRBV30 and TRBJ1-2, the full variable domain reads SQTIHQWPATLVQPVGSPLSLECTVEGTSNPNLYWYRQAAGRGLQLLFYSVGIGQISSEVPQNLSASRPQDRQFILSSKKLLLSDSGFYLCAWSVVARGYTFGSGTRLTVV.

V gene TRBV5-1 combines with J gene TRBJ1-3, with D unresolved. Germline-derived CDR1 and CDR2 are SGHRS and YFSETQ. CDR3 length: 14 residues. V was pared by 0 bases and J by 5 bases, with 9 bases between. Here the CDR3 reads CASSLADGRNTIYF. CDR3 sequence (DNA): TGCGCCAGCAGCTTGGCCGATGGCCGAAACACCATATATTTT.

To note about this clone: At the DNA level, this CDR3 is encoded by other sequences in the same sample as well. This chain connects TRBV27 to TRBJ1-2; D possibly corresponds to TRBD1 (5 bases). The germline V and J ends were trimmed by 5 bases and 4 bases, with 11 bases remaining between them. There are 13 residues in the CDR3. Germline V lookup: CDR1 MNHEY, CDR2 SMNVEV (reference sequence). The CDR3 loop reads CASSPITGYGYTF. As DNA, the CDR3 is TGTGCCAGCAGTCCAATAACAGGCTATGGCTACACCTTC.

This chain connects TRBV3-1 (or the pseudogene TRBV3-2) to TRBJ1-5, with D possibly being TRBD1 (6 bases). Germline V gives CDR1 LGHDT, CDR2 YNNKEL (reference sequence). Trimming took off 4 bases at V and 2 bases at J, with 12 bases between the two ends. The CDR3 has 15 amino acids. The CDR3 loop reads CASSLGTLGNQPQHF. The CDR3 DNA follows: TGTGCCAGCAGCCTCGGGACACTTGGCAATCAGCCCCAGCATTTT.

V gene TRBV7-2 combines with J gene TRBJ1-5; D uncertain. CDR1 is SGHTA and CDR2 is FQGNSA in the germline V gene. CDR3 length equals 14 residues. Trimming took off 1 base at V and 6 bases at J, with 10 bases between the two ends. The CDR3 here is CASSLVRGGQPQHF. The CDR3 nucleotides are TGTGCCAGCAGCTTAGTCCGAGGAGGTCAGCCCCAGCATTTT.